This T cell receptor beta chain was identified during a study of early stage breast cancer tumors (TCRdb year 2017). In terms of the full investigation: Of the approximately 15 invasive breast tumors, twelve were found to be estrogen receptor-positive, progesterone receptor-positive and HER2-negative. Across all samples, approximately 2,500,000 templates representing about 1 million unique clonotypes were detected. On average, each sample got approximately 10-fold read coverage. Of the roughly 12 ER+/PR+/HER2- tumors, eight were classified as invasive ductal carcinomas and four as invasive lobular carcinomas.

Two independent genomic DNA replicates were amplified for each sample, with around 0.5 ug used for blood and around 1.5 ug for tumor or normal breast. TCRB sequencing of genomic DNA was carried out with the ImmunoSeq Intro kit according to the manufacturer's instructions. For absolute quantification, the roughly 30-cycle multiplex PCR included proprietary primers along with spike-in control sequences. Single-end 150-bp reads were used to sequence an 87-bp fragment spanning the CDR3 plus the flanking V and J genes. Seven samples, each with two replicates, were multiplexed per lane of an Illumina MiSeq using version 3.0 chemistry. In the source study's methods: Raw data were processed by the vendor's proprietary pipeline, with both replicates merged into one result per sample. Clonotypes were defined as productive rearrangements sharing the V-gene family, CDR3 amino acid sequence and J-gene segment. Clonality was calculated as 1 minus the normalized Shannon entropy (Pielou evenness) of TCRB abundances. T cell density was estimated as total templates divided by the number of input cells, with the number of input cells inferred from the DNA input amount. Recon with default parameters was used to estimate total repertoire diversity and clonality. Tumor-enriched clonotypes were defined as having over 0.1% abundance in tumor and at least 32-fold higher abundance than in normal breast. The table was pulled from immuneACCESS by TCRdb, which kept in-frame rearrangements only. Such tables lose some clones; where checked, under half of the loss comes from unresolved V genes, and the rest has no known cause. V, J and clone size are taken as reported in that table, and D and trimming were inferred from the DNA itself. The sample contains tens of thousands of clones, less than 85% of them found a single time. Roughly 12% of the sample is taken by the ten largest.

Concerning this clone: Its recognized antigen is unknown. No clone much larger than this one lies a single base away; base qualities are absent.

V and J are truncated by 7 bases and 4 bases respectively, leaving an intervening sequence of 14 bases. The CDR3 runs 13 residues from the cysteine to the phenylalanine. Only the CDR3 portion is preserved as DNA: 39 bases, with reading frame beginning at the first base. CDR1 and CDR2, looked up from the germline V gene, are MDHEN and SYDVKM. Summary of the overall study and its limitations: Chain pairing and functional markers such as CD4, CD8 and FOXP3 were missed by bulk genomic DNA sequencing of unsorted cells. Enriched TCRB sequences shared across patients were mostly commonly generated sequences, unlikely to play an important role in the tumor microenvironment. Repertoires from blood and normal breast were more alike than repertoires from blood and tumor, and in about 85% of the 16 patients, comparing each tissue with blood separated tumor from normal. Analysis by tumor subtype was prevented by the small cohort size. Compared with adjacent normal breast tissue, tumors had about 2.5-fold higher T cell density and higher clonality.

The study profiled bulk TCR beta-chain repertoires in matched peripheral blood, tumor and adjacent normal breast tissue taken from some 17 patients with early-stage breast cancer. Before surgery, whole blood (roughly 4.5-11 mL) was collected into EDTA tubes and processed within 2 hours. Ficoll-Paque centrifugation in SepMate-50 tubes was used to isolate peripheral blood mononuclear cells. For storage in liquid nitrogen, PBMCs were cryopreserved as aliquots of about 2 to 4 million cells in approximately 90% FBS with around 10% DMSO. The Qiagen AllPrep DNA/RNA Mini kit was used for genomic DNA extraction.

Here the chain combines TRBV28 and TRBJ2-7; TRBD2 is a weak D gene call, 7 bases matching. This clonotype was obtained from a person between 55 and 70 years old with breast cancer. The sequenced sample was blood. The CDR3 protein sequence reads: CASKGGTPYEQYF. The DNA is TGTGCCAGCAAGGGGGGGACTCCATACGAGCAGTACTTC.